Listed below are T cell receptor beta chains from one sample, sequenced in a study of PD-1 blockade in classical Hodgkin lymphoma. The assay was immunoSEQ multiplex PCR, and TCRdb's table has in-frame clones only and misses some. There are roughly 23,000 clones in the sample; about 71% occur only once, and 15% to 20% lies in the top ten. The sample here was peripheral blood mononuclear cells (PBMCs), taken at baseline. These receptors all stem from a human donor with classical Hodgkin lymphoma. The CDR3 runs from the conserved cysteine through the conserved F or W. Fields, in order: J gene, V gene, D gene, clone size, CDR3 DNA, CDR3 protein. D genes are given only for firm matches. For some rows the clone size is stated as once, few or many, or as a class when expanded; others skip it.

>TRBJ1-2|TRBV19|NA|NA
TGTGCCAGTAGTCCCCGGGTCCCATCCGGTGGCTACACCTTC
CASSPRVPSGGYTF
>TRBJ1-2|TRBV20-1|NA|NA
TGCAGTTACAGGGAAGTTGGAGGCTACACCTTC
CSYREVGGYTF
>TRBJ2-1|TRBV27|NA|NA
TGTGCCAGCAGGATAGGGGGAAAGTACAATGAGCAATTCTTC
CASRIGGKYNEQFF
>TRBJ1-4|TRBV6-1|NA|NA
TGTGCCAGCAGCAGGACTGCTCTTAATGAAAAACTGTTTTTT
CASSRTALNEKLFF
>TRBJ1-2|TRBV6-1|NA|NA
TGTGCCAGCAGTGAATTGGGGGCCTATGGCTACACCTTC
CASSELGAYGYTF
>TRBJ2-2|TRBV11-2|NA|once
TGTGCCAGCAGCTTGACACTGAACACCGGGGAGCTGTTTTTT
CASSLTLNTGELFF
>TRBJ1-4|TRBV5-1|TRBD1|few
TGCGCCAGCAGCCTCGGACAGGGTAATGAAAAACTGTTTTTT
CASSLGQGNEKLFF
>TRBJ2-4|TRBV6-6|TRBD1|NA
TGTGCCAGCAACATAGATAGGGGACAGGCCAAAAACATTCAGTACTTC
CASNIDRGQAKNIQYF
>TRBJ2-1|TRBV7-8|NA|NA
TGTGCCAGCAGCCCCAGGGTTATCTACCAGAATGAGCAGTTCTTC
CASSPRVIYQNEQFF
>TRBJ1-2|TRBV4-2|NA|few
TGTGCCAGCAGCCAAGATGGTCTTATACAGGAGAACTATGGCTACACCTTC
CASSQDGLIQENYGYTF
>TRBJ1-2|TRBV28|NA|NA
TGTGCCAGCAGTGCGCCTGCCAACTATGGCTACACCTTC
CASSAPANYGYTF
>TRBJ2-2|TRBV4-3|TRBD1|few
TGCGCCAGCAGCCAAGCCCTACTTTCCGGGACAGCGAACACCGGGGAGCTGTTTTTT
CASSQALLSGTANTGELFF
>TRBJ1-1|TRBV2|NA|NA
TGTGCCAGCACGGGGCAGGGCACTGAAGCTTTCTTT
CASTGQGTEAFF
>TRBJ1-5|TRBV30|NA|NA
TGTGCCTGGAGTGTACAGACAGGTCTAAATCAGCCCCAGCATTTT
CAWSVQTGLNQPQHF
>TRBJ1-6|TRBV5-6|NA|NA
TGTGCCAGCAGCTTGGGGGACCTGGGGAATTCACCCCTCCACTTT
CASSLGDLGNSPLHF
>TRBJ1-6|TRBV30|TRBD1|NA
TGTGCCGGAGCGGACAGGAACTATAATTCACCCCTCCACTTT
CAGADRNYNSPLHF
>TRBJ1-5|TRBV28|TRBD1|NA
TGTGCCAGCAAAGGACAGGGTTGGAATCAGCCCCAGCATTTT
CASKGQGWNQPQHF
>TRBJ2-1|TRBV6-4|TRBD2|NA
TGTGCCAGCAGCCAAGGGACTAGCGTCTACAATGAGCAGTTCTTC
CASSQGTSVYNEQFF
>TRBJ1-1|TRBV11-2|TRBD1|NA
TGTGCCAGCAGTCTAACAGGGGGGAACACTGAAGCTTTCTTT
CASSLTGGNTEAFF
>TRBJ2-5|TRBV11-3|TRBD2|NA
TGTGCCAGCAGCCCGCGGGGGGAGGAGACCCAGTACTTC
CASSPRGEETQYF
>TRBJ2-7|TRBV14|TRBD2|NA
TGTGCCAGCAGCCAAGAAAGGGGACTAGCGGGAGGAGAGCAGTACTTC
CASSQERGLAGGEQYF
>TRBJ1-5|TRBV7-9|NA|NA
TGTGCCAGCAGCTTAGGGGTGGGTAGCAATCAGCCCCAGCATTTT
CASSLGVGSNQPQHF
>TRBJ1-4|TRBV18|TRBD1|NA
TGTGCCAGCTCACCCCGGGACAGGGAACAAAAACTGTTTTTT
CASSPRDREQKLFF
>TRBJ2-1|TRBV19|NA|NA
TGTGCCAGTAGTATGGTCCACAATGAGCAGTTCTTC
CASSMVHNEQFF
>TRBJ2-2|TRBV6-1|TRBD2|medium-sized
TGTGCCAGCAGTGATGGGACTAGAGGAACCGGGGAGCTGTTTTTT
CASSDGTRGTGELFF
>TRBJ1-4|TRBV5-4|NA|NA
TGTGCCAGCACCTTGATGGGAGCTAATGAAAAACTGTTTTTT
CASTLMGANEKLFF
>TRBJ2-7|TRBV7-2|TRBD1|NA
TGTGCCAGCAGCTTTGTAGACAGGGTACGCGAGCAGTACTTC
CASSFVDRVREQYF
>TRBJ2-1|TRBV5-1|TRBD2|few
TGCGCCAGCAGCGTGGGACTAGGAAACAATGAGCAGTTCTTC
CASSVGLGNNEQFF
>TRBJ1-3|TRBV18|NA|NA
TGTGCCAGCTCACCACCTGGACGTCCCTGGAGCTCTGGAAACACCATATATTTT
CASSPPGRPWSSGNTIYF
>TRBJ2-5|TRBV19|NA|NA
TGTGCCAGTAGTACTTCTAGACAGATCCGAGAGACCCAGTACTTC
CASSTSRQIRETQYF
>TRBJ1-3|TRBV6-1|NA|NA
TGTGCCAGCACCGAAGGTCCTTCTGGAAACACCATATATTTT
CASTEGPSGNTIYF
>TRBJ2-5|TRBV6-6|TRBD1|NA
TGTGCCAGCAGTTTTCCACAGGGGTTGGAAGAGACCCAGTACTTC
CASSFPQGLEETQYF
>TRBJ2-1|TRBV27|TRBD2|NA
TGTGCCAGCAGTGCTACTAGCGGGACGTACAATGAGCAGTTCTTC
CASSATSGTYNEQFF
>TRBJ2-2|TRBV4-2|TRBD2|NA
TGTGCCAGCAGCCAAGATTGGACTAGCGGGAACACCGGGGAGCTGTTTTTT
CASSQDWTSGNTGELFF
>TRBJ2-3|TRBV5-1|NA|few
TGCGCCAGCAGCTTGATCGGGGTCACAGATACGCAGTATTTT
CASSLIGVTDTQYF
>TRBJ2-5|TRBV7-9|TRBD2|NA
TGTGCCAGCAGCTTAGCCGGCGGGGGACAAGAGACCCAGTACTTC
CASSLAGGGQETQYF
>TRBJ2-1|TRBV5-5|TRBD2|NA
TGTGCCAGCAGCTTGGGGTGGACTAGCGGGAGAATCAATGAGCAGTTCTTC
CASSLGWTSGRINEQFF
>TRBJ2-2|TRBV5-1|TRBD2|once
TGCGCCAGCAGTGGGGGACTAGCGGGAGGAAGCGGGGAGCTGTTTTTT
CASSGGLAGGSGELFF
>TRBJ1-5|TRBV6-6|NA|NA
TGTGCCAGCAGTTACGGGGGAGGTAGCAATCAGCCCCAGCATTTT
CASSYGGGSNQPQHF
>TRBJ2-1|TRBV20-1|NA|NA
TGCAGTGCTAGTCCAGGGGGGCATGAGTTCTTC
CSASPGGHEFF
>TRBJ2-7|TRBV18|NA|NA
TGTGCCAGCTCACCAAGTTCTAAAGGCACCGAGCAGTACTTC
CASSPSSKGTEQYF
>TRBJ2-3|TRBV7-9|TRBD2|NA
TGTGCCAGCAGCCGGACTAGCGGGAGCACAGATACGCAGTATTTT
CASSRTSGSTDTQYF
>TRBJ2-3|TRBV4-1|NA|NA
TGCGCCAGCAGCCATAGGGCTATCACAGATACGCAGTATTTT
CASSHRAITDTQYF
>TRBJ2-1|TRBV19|NA|NA
TGTGCCAGTAGCAGGTGGGGGAGCATTGGCCACAATGAGCAGTTCTTC
CASSRWGSIGHNEQFF
>TRBJ2-1|TRBV6-6|NA|NA
TGTGCCAGCAGAGGGGGGGCAAGAAATGAGCAGTTCTTC
CASRGGARNEQFF
>TRBJ1-5|TRBV6-6|TRBD1|once
TGTGCCAGCAGCTCCGGGACAGGGGCTGATCAGCCCCAGCATTTT
CASSSGTGADQPQHF
>TRBJ1-1|TRBV19|NA|medium-sized
TGTGCCAGCGTGGGAGGGGCAGGGATCACTGAAGCTTTCTTT
CASVGGAGITEAFF